These 24 T cell receptor beta chains share one sample of origin, sequenced in a study of identical twins. TCRdb passed the 5' RACE reads through MiXCR, listing each CDR3 protein once. In the table there are about 530,000 distinct CDR3 sequences, roughly 15% of which are singletons. These data also formed part of another study, on yellow fever vaccine responses in identical twins.

The sample was CD4+ T cells sorted from blood. The receptors here all came from a woman aged 18 to 35 in good health.

This clonotype was detected only a few times. The V and J genes are TRBV24-1 and TRBJ2-1; tentatively, D is TRBD2 (5 bases). The CDR3 loop spans 16 amino acids. The germline V gene has CDR1 KGHDR and CDR2 SFDVKD. Deletions cut 2 bases from V and 3 bases from J, with 13 bases between. Here the CDR3 DNA reads TGTGCCACCAGTGATTCGGTAAAGGAGGACTACAATGAGCAGTTCTTC. Encoded protein: CATSDSVKEDYNEQFF.

This chain uses TRBV20-1 with TRBJ2-5, with D possibly being TRBD1 (5 bases). This CDR3 is built from 13 residues. The germline V and J ends were trimmed by 6 bases and 1 base, with 12 bases remaining between them. Germline CDR1 reads DFQATT; CDR2 reads SNEGSKA (reference sequence). The CDR3 reads CSAHVQGQETQYF. The CDR3 region has the DNA TGCAGTGCACATGTTCAGGGCCAAGAGACCCAGTACTTC.

This rearrangement joins TRBV2 to TRBJ1-2; D unclear. The V end lost 11 bases, the J end lost 8 bases, and 21 bases lay between the germline ends. The CDR3 loop spans 13 amino acids. Germline values: CDR1 SNHLY, CDR2 FYNNEI. CDR3 region: CADGSSEMGGYTF. The DNA of the CDR3 is TGTGCCGATGGCAGCTCGGAAATGGGCGGCTACACCTTC.

This clonotype came up a few times. The chain has TRBV28 and TRBJ1-1; the match to TRBD1 covers 7 bases. Looked up from germline, CDR1 is MDHEN and CDR2 is SYDVKM. The CDR3 runs to 12 residues. J was trimmed by 11 bases and V by 5 bases; bases with no gene match: 8. This CDR3 is CASSTTGVRAFF. The CDR3, as DNA: TGTGCCAGCAGTACTACAGGGGTGAGGGCTTTCTTT.

This clonotype has at least ten counts. The chain couples TRBV7-3 to TRBJ2-2; no definite D call. This CDR3 is 12 amino acids long. The V and J ends lost 3 bases and 6 bases respectively, with 5 bases between them. CDR1 SGHTA and CDR2 FQGTGA come from the germline V gene. The CDR3 coding sequence is TGTGCCAGCAGCTTGGCTTCCGGGGAGCTGTTTTTT. Translated: CASSLASGELFF. Full variable domain (remainder filled in from reference TRBV7-3 and TRBJ2-2): GAGVSQTPSNKVTEKGKYVELRCDPISGHTALYWYRQSLGQGPEFLIYFQGTGAADDSGLPNDRFFAVRPEGSVSTLKIQRTERGDSAVYLCASSLASGELFFGEGSRLTVL.

This clonotype showed up just a few times. The CDR3 DNA follows: TGCGCCAGCAAATACACGACAGGGGCCACCGGGGAGCTGTTTTTT. Protein product: CASKYTTGATGELFF. V gene TRBV5-1 combines with J gene TRBJ2-2, with TRBD1 matching over 8 bases. Germline V lookup: CDR1 SGHRS, CDR2 YFSETQ. The V segment lost 6 bases and the J segment 4 bases; nucleotides outside the gene matches: 8. The CDR3 has 15 amino acids.

This clonotype occurred a few times. V gene TRBV5-1 combines with J gene TRBJ1-6, with 7 positions matching TRBD1. V shed 4 bases, J shed 5 bases, and the junction held 12 bases outside the gene matches. Germline CDR1 is SGHRS and CDR2 is YFSETQ. This CDR3 comprises 17 residues. This CDR3 reads CASSPGTAKRDNSPLHF. The DNA of the CDR3 is TGCGCCAGCAGCCCCGGGACAGCCAAGAGGGATAATTCACCCCTCCACTTT.

J is TRBJ1-5 and V is TRBV10-2; D call uncertain. The CDR3 is 13 residues long. V lost 3 bases to trimming and J lost 4 bases, with 7 bases between them. Germline CDR1 WSHSY, CDR2 SAAADI. This chain's CDR3 is CASSDTENQPQHF. The DNA of the CDR3 is TGCGCCAGCAGTGACACAGAGAATCAGCCCCAGCATTTT.

The chain uses TRBV29-1 and TRBJ1-2; 8 nucleotides align to TRBD1. J gave up 1 base and V 2 bases, and 3 bases lay outside the gene matches. The length of the CDR3 is 14 residues. Germline CDR1 and CDR2: SQVTM and ANQGSEA. In DNA, the CDR3 is TGCAGCGTTGAAATGGACAGGGTTAACTATGGCTACACCTTC. This encodes CSVEMDRVNYGYTF.

This clonotype was observed a few times. The chain is built from TRBV11-2 and TRBJ2-4, with D perhaps matching TRBD1 (6 bases). Germline V gene data show CDR1 as SGHAT and CDR2 as FQNNGV. The CDR3 totals 20 residues. Trimming cost V 3 bases and J 1 base, with 25 bases left between them. DNA for the CDR3: TGTGCCAGCAGCTTTACATTACTGGCGACAGGTTCCTGGGCCAAAAACATTCAGTACTTC. Translating gives CASSFTLLATGSWAKNIQYF. Drawing the rest from reference TRBV11-2 and TRBJ2-4, the complete variable domain is EAGVAQSPRYKIIEKRQSVAFWCNPISGHATLYWYQQILGQGPKLLIQFQNNGVVDDSQLPKDRFSAERLKGVDSTLKIQPAKLEDSAVYLCASSFTLLATGSWAKNIQYFGAGTRLSVL.

This sequence joins TRBV18 and TRBJ2-7, with D possibly being TRBD1 (6 bases). The CDR3 consists of 15 residues. CDR1 KGHSH and CDR2 LQKENI come from the germline V gene. V shed 2 bases and J shed 4 bases, with 15 bases lying between them. DNA of the CDR3: TGTGCCAGCTCACCATCGCCAGGGGCCCCATACGAGCAGTACGTC. Protein product: CASSPSPGAPYEQYV.

This clonotype occurred a few times. The CDR3 DNA follows: TGTGCCACCAGTGATTTAGGCGGGAAGCAGTACTTC. Protein: CATSDLGGKQYF. The V gene is TRBV24-1, the J gene TRBJ2-7; a possible D gene is TRBD2 (6 bases). V was pared by 1 base and J by 8 bases, with 8 bases between. Germline lookup yields CDR1 KGHDR and CDR2 SFDVKD. CDR3 length: 12 residues.

J is TRBJ2-3 and V is TRBV5-6; D remains unclear. V was trimmed by 5 bases and J by 2 bases, leaving 12 bases between them. The CDR3 is 14 amino acids. Germline V CDR1 and CDR2: SGHDT, YYEEEE. The CDR3 loop reads CASSPDGHTDTQYF. CDR3 coding DNA: TGTGCCAGCAGTCCCGACGGGCACACAGATACGCAGTATTTT.

In its sample, this clonotype was seen a few times. This chain uses TRBV10-3 with TRBJ2-7; D is unresolved. CDR1 is ENHRY, CDR2 SYGVKD, per germline. The CDR3 spans 12 residues. Trimming shortened V by 3 bases and J by 4 bases, and 7 bases separated the two germline ends. The CDR3 loop reads CAISEEPYEQYF. The DNA of the CDR3 is TGTGCCATCAGTGAAGAGCCGTACGAGCAGTACTTC.

This chain uses TRBV2 with TRBJ2-5; no clear D gene. Germline CDR1 reads SNHLY; CDR2 reads FYNNEI. Trimming pared 2 bases from V and 6 bases from J, leaving 4 bases between. The CDR3 sequence is 11 residues long. The CDR3, as DNA: TGTGCCAGCAGTGAACAGAAGACCCAGTACTTC. This sequence encodes CASSEQKTQYF.

The chain employs TRBV20-1 and TRBJ2-1, with D possibly TRBD2 on 5 matching bases. Looked up from germline, CDR1 is DFQATT and CDR2 is SNEGSKA (reference sequence). The germline V and J ends were trimmed by 0 bases and 0 bases, with 9 bases remaining between them. The CDR3 covers 15 residues. In DNA, the CDR3 is TGCAGTGCTAGAGACAGCGGAACCTCCTACAATGAGCAGTTCTTC. Translating gives CSARDSGTSYNEQFF.

Only a few counts were recorded for this clonotype. The chain is built from TRBV5-1 and TRBJ2-7; TRBD1 matches at 8 bases. Trimming removed 4 bases from V and 3 bases from J; junction bases left unmatched: 9. Germline V gene data show CDR1 as SGHRS and CDR2 as YFSETQ. The CDR3 length is 15 residues. CDR3 DNA: TGCGCCAGCAGCGTTCGGACAGGGAGAAACTACGAGCAGTACTTC. Encoded protein: CASSVRTGRNYEQYF.

This clonotype came up a few times. The chain uses TRBV20-1 and TRBJ2-7, with unresolved D. This CDR3 region has 14 residues. CDR1 is DFQATT, CDR2 SNEGSKA, per germline (reference sequence). Trimming shortened V by 3 bases and J by 0 bases, and 12 bases separated the two germline ends. The CDR3 DNA is TGCAGTGCTAGGGAAGCAGAAAGCTCCTACGAGCAGTACTTC. It yields the protein CSAREAESSYEQYF.

The chain recombines TRBV7-9 with TRBJ1-6, with TRBD1 as a possible D gene (6 bases). This CDR3 contains 14 residues. Germline values: CDR1 SEHNR, CDR2 FQNEAQ (reference sequence). V lost 3 bases to trimming and J lost 7 bases, with 10 bases between them. In DNA form, the CDR3 reads TGTGCCAGCAGCTTCAGGGGAACCAATTCACCCCTCCACTTT. It codes for CASSFRGTNSPLHF.

V is TRBV3-1 and J is TRBJ1-1, with no clear D. Germline V lookup: CDR1 LGHDT, CDR2 YNNKEL (reference sequence). The CDR3 contains 14 residues. The V gene lost 1 base and the J gene lost 1 base, with 7 bases spanning the gap. CDR3 protein: CASSQVPRNTEAFF. In nucleotides, the CDR3 is TGTGCCAGCAGCCAAGTCCCCCGGAACACTGAAGCTTTCTTT.

This clonotype showed up just a few times. The CDR3 DNA reads TGTGCCAGTAGTCAACAGGTGAACACTGAAGCTTTCTTT. Translated, it gives CASSQQVNTEAFF. The chain joins TRBV19 to TRBJ1-1; D perhaps matches TRBD1 (5 bases). Germline lookup yields CDR1 LNHDA and CDR2 SQIVND (reference sequence). This CDR3 is built from 13 residues. The V end was cut by 5 bases, the J end by 0 bases, with 7 bases between.

This clonotype has only a few counts. The chain employs TRBV20-1 and TRBJ1-2; D gene unclear. V gave up 3 bases and J gave up 3 bases, with 5 bases separating them. The CDR3 consists of 11 residues. Germline V CDR1 and CDR2: DFQATT, SNEGSKA (reference sequence). The CDR3 protein is CSASADYGYTF. The CDR3 coding sequence is TGCAGTGCTAGTGCAGACTATGGCTACACCTTC.

This clonotype was counted only a few times. The chain joins TRBV10-3 to TRBJ2-3; D is perhaps TRBD1 or TRBD2 (6 bases each). With 6 bases removed from V and 6 bases from J, the gap between germline ends came to 22 bases. Germline loops: CDR1 ENHRY, CDR2 SYGVKD. The CDR3 loop spans 16 amino acids. The CDR3 spells CAISQYGPGGADTQYF. The CDR3 DNA is TGTGCCATCAGCCAATATGGTCCCGGGGGCGCCGATACGCAGTATTTT.

This clonotype was seen a handful of times. The rearrangement links TRBV28 to TRBJ2-1, with 10 nucleotides matching TRBD2. The germline CDR1 and CDR2 sequences are MDHEN and SYDVKM. The trim removed 5 bases at V and 6 bases at J, leaving 10 bases unmatched. The CDR3 runs 16 residues. DNA of the CDR3: TGTGCCAGCAGTAACCCTAGCGGGAGTATAGGCAATGAGCAGTTCTTC. It yields the protein CASSNPSGSIGNEQFF.